This T cell receptor (beta chain) is from a study of Ad26.COV2.S vaccination and SARS-CoV-2 variants. TCRdb's table, derived via immunoSEQ multiplex PCR, lists solely in-frame clones and lacks some. The sample contains over 110,000 clones, more than 80% of which appear only once. Germline V gene lookup returns CDR1 MNHEY and CDR2 SVGAGI. V lost 2 bases and J 0 bases, leaving 11 bases between the germline ends. This CDR3 comprises 15 residues. The rearrangement joins TRBV6-5 to TRBJ2-7; the D is unclear. The sequences come from peripheral blood, collected after recovery from COVID-19. The receptor comes from a human donor who had recovered from COVID-19. The CDR3 DNA follows: TGTGCCAGCAGTTACGAATTGACAAGCTCCTACGAGCAGTACTTC. As protein: CASSYELTSSYEQYF.